Listed below are T cell receptor beta chains from one sample, sequenced in a study of T cell clonotyping in hematopoietic cell transplantation. Sequenced by immunoSEQ multiplex PCR; TCRdb stores in-frame clones only, minus some. This table holds roughly 44,000 clones, roughly 85% found once. The sample in question was peripheral blood mononuclear cells, obtained before stem cell transplant. These receptors all stem from a man in his 60s with acute myeloid leukemia. Some clones in this sample may be carry-over from other donors' samples. Both conserved end residues are part of each CDR3. D genes are given only for firm matches. A clone size is listed for some rows: how often the clone was seen (once, few, many), or a class if it is expanded.

TRBV7-7	TRBJ2-7	TRBD1	-	TGTGCTAGCAGCGCGGGACAGGGATTGTCCTACGAGCAGTACTTC	CASSAGQGLSYEQYF
TRBV7-2	TRBJ2-1	TRBD1	-	TGTGCCAGCAGCTCCACAGGGGGTAGCCACAATGAGCAGTTCTTC	CASSSTGGSHNEQFF
TRBV5-1	TRBJ1-1	TRBD1	-	TGCGCCAGCAGGGGCGGGACAGATGAAGCTTTCTTT	CASRGGTDEAFF
TRBV19	TRBJ1-2	TRBD1	few	TGTGCCAGCCGGACAGGCCGCGGCTACACCTTC	CASRTGRGYTF
TRBV28	TRBJ1-3	TRBD1	-	TGTGCCAGCAGTTTATGGGGGCTTACCGGGCCAGGGGGCGGAAACACCATATATTTT	CASSLWGLTGPGGGNTIYF
TRBV27	TRBJ1-2	-	-	TGTGCCAGCAGTTTCCGTTCTAGGCAGGAGTATGGCTACACCTTC	CASSFRSRQEYGYTF
TRBV6-6	TRBJ2-3	-	-	TGTGCCAGCAGTAAGACAGTCAGCACAGATACGCAGTATTTT	CASSKTVSTDTQYF
TRBV6-5	TRBJ1-3	-	once	TGTGCCAGCAGTTACTCGGCGTCAGGAGGAAACACCATATATTTT	CASSYSASGGNTIYF
TRBV4-3	TRBJ2-3	-	-	TGCGCCAGCAGCCAAGATCAGGGCCCTGCCCCTGTTTTT	CASSQDQGPAPVF
TRBV19	TRBJ2-3	-	-	TGTGCCAGTAGTGCCCACAGCACAGATACGCAGTATTTT	CASSAHSTDTQYF
TRBV28	TRBJ2-2	TRBD2	-	TGTGCCAGCACCAAGCCCCTATCTGCGGGGGAAAACACCGGGGAGCTGTTTTTT	CASTKPLSAGENTGELFF
TRBV6-5	TRBJ1-6	-	-	TGTGCCAGCACCCCGGGCAGGTCGAATTCACCCCTCCACTTT	CASTPGRSNSPLHF
TRBV5-1	TRBJ2-1	TRBD1	-	TGCGCCAGCAGCCAGGGACAGGGGACGAATGAGCAGTTCTTC	CASSQGQGTNEQFF
TRBV9	TRBJ2-6	-	-	TGTGCCAGCAGCGTAGAGGCATTTAGCTCTGGGGCCAACGTCCTGACTTTC	CASSVEAFSSGANVLTF
TRBV15	TRBJ2-7	-	-	TGTGCCACCAGCAGAGATCCTGCCTACGAGCAGTACTTC	CATSRDPAYEQYF
TRBV7-7	TRBJ2-1	TRBD2	-	TGTGCTAGCAGCTTAGGGGTCCTCACTAGCGGGGGGCACAATGAGCAGTTCTTC	CASSLGVLTSGGHNEQFF
TRBV28	TRBJ1-2	-	-	TGTGCCAGCAGTTCCTCGAAGGGGGAGTTATACTATGGCTACACCTTC	CASSSSKGELYYGYTF
TRBV18	TRBJ1-3	-	-	TGTGCCAGCTCGCCAGGGGCCTCTGGAAACACCATATATTTT	CASSPGASGNTIYF
TRBV4-3	TRBJ1-2	-	-	TGCGCCAGCAGCCAAGGGCAACAGGGAGGTGGCTACACCTTC	CASSQGQQGGGYTF
TRBV5-1	TRBJ2-3	-	-	TGCGCCAGCAGCTTGTCAGGACGCATGCAGTATTTT	CASSLSGRMQYF
TRBV28	TRBJ2-1	-	-	TGTGCCAGCAGTCCACTGGGAGCGGTGGGGTACAATGAGCAGTTCTTC	CASSPLGAVGYNEQFF
TRBV20-1	TRBJ1-2	-	-	TGCAGTGCTAGAAAGGCTCGTGGCTACACCTTC	CSARKARGYTF